Following are 20 T cell receptor beta chains from one sample sequenced in a study of chemoradiotherapy in HPV16-positive cancers. Profiled with immunoSEQ multiplex PCR; TCRdb holds only in-frame clones, not every one. The data show about 34,000 clones, over 80% seen once. Source: blood, taken from a patient who underwent chemoradiotherapy. The receptors here all came from a human donor with HPV-associated anogenital cancer.

This clone occurred once. The chain links TRBV20-1 to TRBJ2-7; D is uncertain. Per the germline V gene, CDR1 is DFQATT and CDR2 is SNEGSKA (reference sequence). V lost 7 bases and J lost 2, with 6 bases in between. This CDR3 is 10 amino acids long. Here the CDR3 reads CSVGPYEQYF. The CDR3 DNA is TGCAGTGTTGGACCCTACGAGCAGTACTTC.

The rearrangement joins TRBV5-1 to TRBJ1-1; the D gene is possibly TRBD1 (6 bases). CDR1 SGHRS and CDR2 YFSETQ come from the germline V gene. V lost 2 bases and J lost 4, with 15 bases in between. The CDR3 covers 15 residues. In DNA, the CDR3 is TGCGCCAGCAGCTTTGGGACAAGTGAGGGCACTGAAGCTTTCTTT. It specifies CASSFGTSEGTEAFF. The full variable domain, its missing parts supplied by reference TRBV5-1 and TRBJ1-1, is KAGVTQTPRYLIKTRGQQVTLSCSPISGHRSVSWYQQTPGQGLQFLFEYFSETQRNKGNFPGRFSGRQFSNSRSEMNVSTLELGDSALYLCASSFGTSEGTEAFFGQGTRLTVV.

The J gene is TRBJ2-3, the V gene TRBV7-3; D is unclear. The CDR3 runs to 15 residues. Germline CDR1 is SGHTA and CDR2 is FQGTGA. Trimming removed 5 bases from V and 0 bases from J, with 12 bases in between. The DNA for the CDR3 is TGTGCCAGCAGCCAAAGTGGCAGGAGCACAGATACGCAGTATTTT. Protein product: CASSQSGRSTDTQYF.

The V call is TRBV18, the J call TRBJ1-2; 7 bases are a match to TRBD1. Per germline, CDR1 KGHSH and CDR2 LQKENI. The CDR3 covers 17 residues. V shed 1 base, J shed 3 bases, and the junction held 11 bases outside the gene matches. The CDR3 loop reads CASSPQGRGYGDYGYTF. CDR3 DNA: TGTGCCAGCTCACCACAGGGCAGGGGGTACGGTGACTATGGCTACACCTTC.

J is TRBJ2-7 and V is TRBV5-6; D is perhaps TRBD1 (5 bases). CDR1 and CDR2 (germline): SGHDT, YYEEEE. V shed 0 bases and J shed 3 bases, with 10 bases lying between them. This CDR3 region has 14 residues. The chain's CDR3 is CASSLGDSFYEQYF. Here the CDR3 DNA reads TGTGCCAGCAGCTTGGGAGACAGCTTCTACGAGCAGTACTTC.

The V and J genes are TRBV27 and TRBJ2-3; tentatively, D is TRBD1 or TRBD2 (6 bases each). Germline loops: CDR1 MNHEY, CDR2 SMNVEV (reference sequence). The CDR3 spans 14 residues. V was pared by 6 bases and J by 0 bases, with 10 bases between. The CDR3 DNA is TGTGCCAGCAGCAGGGGAGGTAGCACAGATACGCAGTATTTT. It yields the protein CASSRGGSTDTQYF.

The genes are TRBV6-7 and TRBJ1-2; D not resolved. TRBV6-7 is an open reading frame whose function is uncertain. V was shortened by 8 bases and J by 3 bases, with 4 bases between the two germline ends. The CDR3 consists of 10 residues. The CDR3 region is CASGHYGYTF. CDR3 sequence (DNA): TGTGCCAGCGGGCACTATGGCTACACCTTC.

This chain uses TRBV19 with TRBJ2-7; D perhaps matches TRBD1 (5 bases). V lost 3 bases to trimming and J lost 2 bases, with 14 bases between them. Germline CDR1 and CDR2: LNHDA and SQIVND (reference sequence). The CDR3 consists of 15 residues. The CDR3 coding sequence is TGTGCCAGTAGTATCGCACAGGTGGGCCCCTACGAGCAGTACTTC. Translated, it gives CASSIAQVGPYEQYF.

The genes are TRBV7-6 and TRBJ2-5, with D uncertain. The CDR3 is 11 residues long. Deletions cut 4 bases from V and 7 bases from J, with 7 bases between. The germline gives CDR1 SGHVS, CDR2 FNYEAQ. This CDR3 reads CASSYAWTQYF. The CDR3 nucleotides are TGTGCCAGCAGCTATGCGTGGACCCAGTACTTC.

The rearrangement uses TRBV10-3 and TRBJ2-3; TRBD2 matches 12 bases. Germline trimming cut 10 bases from V and 3 bases from J; bases unmatched to any gene: 8. The CDR3 covers 15 residues. Germline V gene data show CDR1 as ENHRY and CDR2 as SYGVKD. DNA for the CDR3: TGTGCCAACGGCCGGACTAGCGGGGAAACAGATACGCAGTATTTT. Translated: CANGRTSGETDTQYF.

In its sample, this clone was seen once. The J gene is TRBJ1-1, the V gene TRBV7-9; TRBD1 matches at 8 bases. Germline V gene data show CDR1 as SEHNR and CDR2 as FQNEAQ (reference sequence). V lost 5 bases and J lost 5; bases outside the gene matches: 7. CDR3 length: 14 residues. CDR3 DNA: TGTGCCAGCAGCAGCAGGGGGCGCGAGACTGAAGCTTTCTTT. It yields the protein CASSSRGRETEAFF.

This clone has more than one count but fewer than ten. This chain links TRBV19 with TRBJ1-6, with 7 nucleotides matching TRBD1. The CDR3 extends over 15 amino acids. Trimming cost V 6 bases and J 9 bases; bases outside gene matches: 11. The germline gives CDR1 LNHDA, CDR2 SQIVND (reference sequence). As DNA, the CDR3 is TGTGCCAGTAGCCACAGGGGTGGTCGCGGTTCACCCCTCCACTTT. Translating it yields CASSHRGGRGSPLHF.

The CDR3 DNA is TGTGCCAGCAGCCCCCGTTACAACAGGATCGATGAGCAGTTCTTC. Translation: CASSPRYNRIDEQFF. The chain employs TRBV7-9 and TRBJ2-1; D may be TRBD1 (5 bases). The CDR3 is 15 residues long. Looked up from germline, CDR1 is SEHNR and CDR2 is FQNEAQ (reference sequence). The germline V and J ends were trimmed by 5 bases and 8 bases, with 19 bases remaining between them.

J is TRBJ2-7 and V is TRBV30, with a tentative D call TRBD2 (6 bases). V gave up 1 base and J gave up 6 bases, with 19 bases separating them. This CDR3 region has 15 residues. Germline V gene sequence: CDR1 GTSNPN, CDR2 SVGIG (reference sequence). The CDR3 region is CAWSDTGTLGSEQYF. The CDR3, as DNA: TGTGCCTGGAGTGATACCGGGACTCTCGGCTCCGAGCAGTACTTC.

The V call is TRBV11-2, the J call TRBJ2-7; D is possibly TRBD1 (6 bases). CDR1 is SGHAT and CDR2 is FQNNGV in the germline V gene. The CDR3 covers 15 residues. With 0 bases removed from V and 2 bases from J, the gap between germline ends came to 11 bases. The CDR3 sequence is CASSLERGLTYEQYF. The DNA of the CDR3 is TGTGCCAGCAGCTTAGAGAGGGGGTTAACCTACGAGCAGTACTTC. The variable domain in full, completed from reference TRBV11-2 and TRBJ2-7, reads EAGVAQSPRYKIIEKRQSVAFWCNPISGHATLYWYQQILGQGPKLLIQFQNNGVVDDSQLPKDRFSAERLKGVDSTLKIQPAKLEDSAVYLCASSLERGLTYEQYFGPGTRLTVT.

This chain uses TRBV6-5 with TRBJ1-5; D not certain. V was pared by 1 base and J by 4 bases, with 8 bases between. Germline V lookup: CDR1 MNHEY, CDR2 SVGAGI. The CDR3 loop spans 14 amino acids. The CDR3 DNA sequence: TGTGCCAGCAGTTACTTGGACGGGAATCAGCCCCAGCATTTT. The encoded protein is CASSYLDGNQPQHF.

The rearrangement joins TRBV9 to TRBJ1-2; TRBD1 agrees at 8 bases. The CDR3 spans 15 residues. In germline, CDR1 is SGDLS, CDR2 YYNGEE. V dropped 4 bases and J dropped 4; count of bases not matched to a gene: 9. The CDR3 sequence: CASSPGGEAFYGYTF. The CDR3 region has the DNA TGTGCCAGCAGCCCAGGGGGCGAGGCCTTCTATGGCTACACCTTC.

V gene TRBV7-8 combines with J gene TRBJ2-5, with 7 bases aligning to TRBD2. Germline V CDR1 and CDR2: SGHVS, FQNEAQ. The CDR3 consists of 14 residues. The junction had 11 bases not matched to a gene; V was cut back by 8 bases and J by 5 bases. The CDR3 DNA reads TGTGCCAGCGGTCACCCTTTGGGGGGGGAGACCCAGTACTTC. Translated: CASGHPLGGETQYF.

The chain employs TRBV11-2 and TRBJ1-5, with 7 bases aligning to TRBD1. V was pared by 1 base and J by 7 bases, with 10 bases of the junction left unmatched. Germline V CDR1 and CDR2: SGHAT, FQNNGV. The length of the CDR3 is 16 residues. The CDR3: CASSLAAGGSRQPQHF. The CDR3 DNA follows: TGTGCCAGCAGCTTAGCGGCAGGGGGTTCAAGGCAGCCCCAGCATTTT.

CDR3 sequence reads: CASSLTQGHSGNTIYF. In nucleotides, the CDR3 is TGCGCCAGCAGCTTGACGCAGGGGCACTCTGGAAACACCATATATTTT. The chain couples TRBV5-1 to TRBJ1-3; a weak D match, TRBD1 (6 bases). V was shortened by 1 base and J by 0 bases, with 11 bases between the two germline ends. CDR3 length equals 16 residues. Germline V lookup: CDR1 SGHRS, CDR2 YFSETQ. The full variable domain, rest sourced from reference TRBV5-1 and TRBJ1-3, is KAGVTQTPRYLIKTRGQQVTLSCSPISGHRSVSWYQQTPGQGLQFLFEYFSETQRNKGNFPGRFSGRQFSNSRSEMNVSTLELGDSALYLCASSLTQGHSGNTIYFGEGSWLTVV.